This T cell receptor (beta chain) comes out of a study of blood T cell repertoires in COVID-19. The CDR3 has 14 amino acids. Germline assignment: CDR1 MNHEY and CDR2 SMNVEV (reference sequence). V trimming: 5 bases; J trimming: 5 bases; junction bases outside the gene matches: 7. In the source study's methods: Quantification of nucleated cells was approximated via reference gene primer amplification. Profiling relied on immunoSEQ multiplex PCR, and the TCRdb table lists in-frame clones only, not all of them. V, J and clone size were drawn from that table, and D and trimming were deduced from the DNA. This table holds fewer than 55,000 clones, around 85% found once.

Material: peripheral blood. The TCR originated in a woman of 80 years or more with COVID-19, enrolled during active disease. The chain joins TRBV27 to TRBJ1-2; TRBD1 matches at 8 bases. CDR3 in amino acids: CASSGGQGRYGYTF. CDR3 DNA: TGTGCCAGCAGTGGCGGACAGGGTCGGTATGGCTACACCTTC.